The 8 T cell receptor beta chains listed next were all sequenced from one sample in a study of OX40 agonist ivuxolimab in advanced cancers. Clones were read by immunoSEQ multiplex PCR, and TCRdb kept only the in-frame ones, dropping some. The sample consists of 75,000 to 90,000 clones, around 92% of them appearing once. Here the sequenced sample was CD4+ or CD8+ T cells sorted from blood, taken in a trial of the OX40 agonist ivuxolimab. The origin of the receptors is an adult with an advanced solid tumor such as melanoma, head and neck, liver or kidney cancer.

The chain is built from TRBV5-6 and TRBJ2-7, with 10 positions matching TRBD1. Per germline, CDR1 SGHDT and CDR2 YYEEEE. The trim removed 0 bases at V and 6 bases at J, leaving 9 bases unmatched. This CDR3 region has 16 residues. The CDR3 loop is CASSLELGQGLREQYF. As DNA, the CDR3 is TGTGCCAGCAGCTTGGAGCTGGGACAGGGGTTACGCGAGCAGTACTTC.

J is TRBJ2-4 and V is TRBV14; D possibly matches TRBD1 or TRBD2 (5 bases each). CDR1 is SGHDN, CDR2 FVKESK, per germline. The CDR3 consists of 16 residues. Trimming removed 10 bases at V and 1 base at J, with 20 bases between. The CDR3 here is CATPGAGIGAKNIQYF. In DNA form, the CDR3 reads TGTGCCACCCCCGGGGCAGGGATTGGGGCCAAAAACATTCAGTACTTC.

The chain carries TRBV5-1 and TRBJ1-1; 9 bases are shared with TRBD1. J gave up 4 bases and V 2 bases, and 6 bases lay outside the gene matches. Germline V gene sequence: CDR1 SGHRS, CDR2 YFSETQ. This CDR3 has 15 residues. This CDR3 is CASSLQGARSTEAFF. The CDR3 bases are TGCGCCAGCAGCTTACAGGGGGCGAGGAGCACTGAAGCTTTCTTT.

CDR3 DNA sequence: TGTGCCAGCAGCCCCGGTTACGTACAGGGTCAGCCCCAGCATTTT. Protein product: CASSPGYVQGQPQHF. The chain links TRBV7-9 to TRBJ1-5; a weak D match, TRBD1 (6 bases). This CDR3 spans 15 amino acids. Trimming left V 5 bases short and J 6 bases short, with 17 bases between. The germline CDR1 and CDR2 sequences are SEHNR and FQNEAQ (reference sequence).

This clone was seen just once. The chain links TRBV5-1 to TRBJ2-2; D perhaps matches TRBD1 (6 bases). CDR3 length: 15 residues. Germline V gene lookup returns CDR1 SGHRS and CDR2 YFSETQ. V shed 6 bases and J shed 1 base, with 13 bases lying between them. The CDR3 spells CASNFDRRNTGELFF. In DNA form, the CDR3 reads TGCGCCAGCAATTTTGACAGGAGGAACACCGGGGAGCTGTTTTTT.

The V gene is TRBV19, the J gene TRBJ2-7; D might be TRBD2 (6 bases). Germline V gives CDR1 LNHDA, CDR2 SQIVND (reference sequence). The CDR3 is 15 residues long. With 5 bases removed from V and 4 bases from J, the gap between germline ends came to 18 bases. CDR3: CASSVGHFGSYEQYF. The CDR3 DNA reads TGTGCCAGTAGTGTCGGACACTTCGGGAGTTACGAGCAGTACTTC.

This sequence joins TRBV5-1 and TRBJ2-5; the match to TRBD1 covers 7 bases. The germline CDR1 and CDR2 sequences are SGHRS and YFSETQ. After removal of 0 bases from V and 5 bases from J, the junction contained 10 bases not matched to a gene. The CDR3 runs to 16 residues. This chain's CDR3 is CASSLALLTGEETQYF. The CDR3 nucleotides are TGCGCCAGCAGCTTGGCCCTTTTAACAGGGGAGGAGACCCAGTACTTC.

This rearrangement joins TRBV5-1 to TRBJ2-1, with D unresolved. Germline V gene sequence: CDR1 SGHRS, CDR2 YFSETQ. There are 13 residues in the CDR3. The V end lost 5 bases, the J end lost 12 bases, and 18 bases lay between the germline ends. The DNA for the CDR3 is TGCGCCAGCAGAGATTTGGGCCTTTTAGGGCAGTTCTTC. Translating gives CASRDLGLLGQFF.